This passage covers 28 T cell receptor beta chains from one sample sequenced in a study of OX40 agonist ivuxolimab in advanced cancers. Measured with immunoSEQ multiplex PCR; TCRdb has only the in-frame clones, and not every one. The profile shows 75,000 to 100,000 clones, about 93% of them singletons. The sequences come from CD4+ or CD8+ T cells sorted from blood, collected in a trial of the OX40 agonist ivuxolimab. All receptors derive from an adult with an advanced solid tumor such as melanoma, head and neck, liver or kidney cancer.

V is TRBV5-1 and J is TRBJ2-3; 8 bases are shared with TRBD1. The ends lost 3 bases at V and 6 bases at J; junction bases unmatched: 9. CDR3 length: 15 amino acids. Germline V gene data show CDR1 as SGHRS and CDR2 as YFSETQ. The CDR3: CASSWGLRGPDTQYF. In nucleotides, the CDR3 is TGCGCCAGCAGCTGGGGGCTCAGGGGGCCGGATACGCAGTATTTT.

The chain couples TRBV5-6 to TRBJ2-2, with 8 positions matching TRBD1. V shed 4 bases, J shed 0 bases, and the junction held 2 bases outside the gene matches. In germline, CDR1 is SGHDT, CDR2 YYEEEE. This CDR3 is built from 15 residues. Here the CDR3 DNA reads TGTGCCAGCAGCAGGGACAGGTCGAACACCGGGGAGCTGTTTTTT. It yields the protein CASSRDRSNTGELFF.

The chain couples TRBV18 to TRBJ1-5; D perhaps matches TRBD1 (5 bases). CDR1 is KGHSH and CDR2 is LQKENI in the germline V gene. This CDR3 contains 15 residues. Trimming shortened V by 3 bases and J by 7 bases, and 16 bases separated the two germline ends. The CDR3 DNA reads TGTGCCAGCTCACCCCTGGCAGAGGGGAACCAGCCCCAGCATTTT. This gives the protein CASSPLAEGNQPQHF.

The chain couples TRBV13 to TRBJ1-1, with D possibly matching TRBD1 (5 bases). Trimming stripped 5 bases from V and 10 bases from J, with 14 bases between. The CDR3 extends over 12 amino acids. CDR1 PRHDT and CDR2 FYEKMQ come from the germline V gene (reference sequence). The CDR3 loop reads CASSPNQGGAFF. In nucleotides, the CDR3 is TGTGCCAGCAGCCCGAACCAGGGAGGAGCTTTCTTT.

The chain combines TRBV28 with TRBJ1-1; TRBD1 matches 8 bases. Unmatched junction bases numbered 7, after V lost 3 bases and J lost 1 base. Germline V gene sequence: CDR1 MDHEN, CDR2 SYDVKM. The CDR3 sequence is 16 residues long. CDR3 protein: CASSFSRDRTNTEAFF. CDR3 bases: TGTGCCAGCAGTTTCTCCCGGGACAGGACGAACACTGAAGCTTTCTTT.

The chain recombines TRBV6-5 with TRBJ1-4, with TRBD1 matching over 7 bases. The CDR3 has 13 amino acids. From germline, CDR1 is MNHEY and CDR2 SVGAGI. Unmatched junction bases numbered 2, after V lost 10 bases and J lost 0 bases. The CDR3 nucleotides are TGTGCCACAACAGGGGCAACTAATGAAAAACTGTTTTTT. Translation: CATTGATNEKLFF.

This sequence joins TRBV19 and TRBJ1-1, with a weak D call TRBD1 (5 bases). The germline V gene encodes CDR1 LNHDA and CDR2 SQIVND (reference sequence). There are 15 residues in the CDR3. The V and J ends lost 3 bases and 4 bases respectively, with 15 bases between them. The CDR3 region is CASSMWEGKGTEAFF. In DNA, the CDR3 is TGTGCCAGTAGTATGTGGGAGGGGAAGGGCACTGAAGCTTTCTTT.

This chain links TRBV5-8 with TRBJ2-3; D uncertain. Germline CDR1 SGHTS, CDR2 YDEGEE. Trimming shortened V by 0 bases and J by 3 bases, and 11 bases separated the two germline ends. The CDR3 totals 15 residues. The CDR3 DNA reads as TGTGCCAGCAGCTTGGACTCCCGCCCTACAGATACGCAGTATTTT. This sequence encodes CASSLDSRPTDTQYF.

The rearrangement links TRBV25-1 to TRBJ1-2; TRBD1 might be the D (5 bases). Germline lookup yields CDR1 MGHDK and CDR2 SYGVNS. The CDR3 loop spans 12 amino acids. V lost 7 bases and J 2 bases, leaving 8 bases between the germline ends. CDR3 DNA sequence: TGTGCCAGCAACCGGGACAACTATGGCTACACCTTC. Protein sequence: CASNRDNYGYTF.

The chain uses TRBV28 and TRBJ2-1; TRBD1 matches at 7 bases. Germline-derived CDR1 and CDR2 are MDHEN and SYDVKM. The CDR3 length is 14 residues. The V segment lost 8 bases and the J segment 7 bases; nucleotides outside the gene matches: 11. CDR3 nucleotides: TGTGCCAGCCTGGTGAGACAGGGAATTAATGAGCAGTTCTTC. As protein: CASLVRQGINEQFF.

This clone showed up just once. This chain joins TRBV4-1 and TRBJ2-5; TRBD1 matches at 7 bases. Trimming cost V 6 bases and J 0 bases; bases outside gene matches: 7. Per the germline V gene, CDR1 is MGHRA and CDR2 is YSYEKL. The CDR3 runs 15 residues. CDR3 region: CASSQNRGYQETQYF. The CDR3 nucleotides are TGCGCCAGCAGTCAGAACAGGGGCTACCAAGAGACCCAGTACTTC.

V and J are TRBV7-2 and TRBJ1-3; 7 nucleotides line up with TRBD1. The CDR3 contains 17 residues. Germline V gene lookup returns CDR1 SGHTA and CDR2 FQGNSA. Trimming cost V 8 bases and J 0 bases; bases outside gene matches: 13. CDR3 in DNA: TGTGCCAGCGGAGATGGAGACAGGGAGCGCTCTGGAAACACCATATATTTT. Translation: CASGDGDRERSGNTIYF.

This rearrangement joins TRBV15 to TRBJ2-7, with a weak D call TRBD2 (5 bases). V lost 8 bases to trimming and J lost 2 bases, with 13 bases between them. This CDR3 comprises 13 residues. Germline V gene sequence: CDR1 LNHNV, CDR2 YYDKDF (reference sequence). CDR3 in amino acids: CATAGGSTYEQYF. CDR3 DNA sequence: TGTGCCACCGCTGGCGGGTCTACCTACGAGCAGTACTTC.

The count of this clone is one. The V and J genes are TRBV7-2 and TRBJ2-3; D uncertain. The CDR3 runs 12 residues. Germline V CDR1 and CDR2: SGHTA, FQGNSA. Trimming pared 5 bases from V and 11 bases from J, leaving 14 bases between. CDR3 DNA sequence: TGTGCCAGCAGCGGACCTACCCGATGGCAGTATTTT. This translates into CASSGPTRWQYF.

Of note for this clone: Other DNA sequences in this specimen translate into the identical CDR3. The rearrangement links TRBV6-5 to TRBJ1-1, with D unresolved. CDR3 length equals 14 residues. The V gene lost 0 bases and the J gene lost 1 base, with 6 bases spanning the gap. Germline V gives CDR1 MNHEY, CDR2 SVGAGI. The CDR3 is CASSYSQTNTEAFF. The CDR3 nucleotides read TGTGCCAGCAGTTACTCTCAGACGAACACTGAAGCTTTCTTT.

This rearrangement joins TRBV7-3 to TRBJ2-3; 7 bases align to TRBD2. There are 14 residues in the CDR3. Germline V gives CDR1 SGHTA, CDR2 FQGTGA. With 5 bases clipped from V and 5 bases from J, the junction kept 7 bases outside the gene matches. CDR3 sequence: CASSPFGGKDTQYF. DNA for the CDR3: TGTGCCAGCAGCCCATTCGGGGGGAAAGATACGCAGTATTTT.

This chain uses TRBV4-3 with TRBJ1-1, with D uncertain. The CDR3 has 14 residues. V dropped 0 bases and J dropped 1 base, with 6 bases sitting between them. The germline V gene encodes CDR1 LGHNA and CDR2 YSLEER. CDR3 bases: TGCGCCAGCAGCCAAGAAGGTGGGAACACTGAAGCTTTCTTT. This encodes CASSQEGGNTEAFF.

The J gene is TRBJ2-5, the V gene TRBV28; either TRBD1 or TRBD2 may fit D (5 bases each). The ends were cut back, 7 bases at V and 2 bases at J, with 17 bases in the middle. CDR1 and CDR2 (germline): MDHEN, SYDVKM. CDR3 length: 15 amino acids. For the CDR3, the DNA is TGTGCCAGCACCTCCGCAGGGACGGGGCAAGAGACCCAGTACTTC. Encoded protein: CASTSAGTGQETQYF.

The rearrangement uses TRBV29-1 and TRBJ1-3; TRBD1 matches at 9 bases. Trimming cost V 4 bases and J 4 bases; bases outside gene matches: 2. The CDR3 is 13 amino acids. Germline V gene lookup returns CDR1 SQVTM and CDR2 ANQGSEA. The CDR3 reads CSVGTGAGNTIYF. The CDR3 DNA follows: TGCAGCGTTGGGACAGGGGCAGGAAACACCATATATTTT.

The chain employs TRBV11-3 and TRBJ2-1; D call uncertain. Germline CDR1 and CDR2: SGHNT and YENEEA. This CDR3 has 13 residues. The V gene lost 1 base and the J gene lost 6 bases, with 7 bases spanning the gap. The CDR3 sequence is CASSLGVGNEQFF. The CDR3 DNA follows: TGTGCCAGCAGCTTAGGGGTTGGCAATGAGCAGTTCTTC. The full variable domain, in which reference TRBV11-3 and TRBJ2-1 provide the parts outside the CDR3, is EAGVVQSPRYKIIEKKQPVAFWCNPISGHNTLYWYLQNLGQGPELLIRYENEEAVDDSQLPKDRFSAERLKGVDSTLKIQPAELGDSAVYLCASSLGVGNEQFFGPGTRLTVL.

This clone has only one observation. The chain has TRBV30 and TRBJ1-3; D is unresolved. Germline-derived CDR1 and CDR2 are GTSNPN and SVGIG (reference sequence). This CDR3 has 15 amino acids. The V gene lost 0 bases and the J gene lost 2 bases, with 11 bases spanning the gap. Here the CDR3 reads CAWSVDHRTGNTIYF. DNA of the CDR3: TGTGCCTGGAGTGTAGACCATCGTACTGGAAACACCATATATTTT.

The J gene is TRBJ1-2, the V gene TRBV7-9, with TRBD1 as a possible D gene (5 bases). Per germline, CDR1 SEHNR and CDR2 FQNEAQ (reference sequence). The V gene lost 4 bases and the J gene lost 1 base, with 13 bases spanning the gap. This CDR3 has 15 residues. CDR3 nucleotides: TGTGCCAGCAGCTCTGGGGGGGGAAGTAACTATGGCTACACCTTC. This gives the protein CASSSGGGSNYGYTF.

V gene TRBV2 combines with J gene TRBJ2-5; D call uncertain. Between the trimmed V and J ends, which lost 2 bases and 0 bases, there was a span of 7 bases. The CDR3 sequence is 14 residues long. CDR1 and CDR2 (germline): SNHLY, FYNNEI. DNA for the CDR3: TGTGCCAGCAGTGAACGACCAAACCAAGAGACCCAGTACTTC. This translates into CASSERPNQETQYF.

The rearrangement joins TRBV11-2 to TRBJ2-6; D uncertain. The CDR3 consists of 16 residues. The V gene lost 1 base and the J gene lost 0 bases, with 7 bases spanning the gap. The germline gives CDR1 SGHAT, CDR2 FQNNGV. In DNA, the CDR3 is TGTGCCAGCAGCTTAGTACCGAGCTCTGGGGCCAACGTCCTGACTTTC. Protein product: CASSLVPSSGANVLTF.

The V gene is TRBV19, the J gene TRBJ2-7, with D maybe TRBD2 (6 bases). Trimming took off 3 bases at V and 2 bases at J, with 11 bases between the two ends. CDR3 length: 14 residues. Germline V gene lookup returns CDR1 LNHDA and CDR2 SQIVND (reference sequence). CDR3 region: CASSIRVAAYEQYF. The CDR3 coding sequence is TGTGCCAGTAGTATTCGGGTAGCGGCCTACGAGCAGTACTTC.

CDR3 bases: TGTGCCAGCAGTCGCGGGGTGTCAGATACGCAGTATTTT. Translated: CASSRGVSDTQYF. The chain carries TRBV6-5 and TRBJ2-3, with D possibly matching TRBD2 (6 bases). The CDR3 is 13 amino acids. From germline, CDR1 is MNHEY and CDR2 SVGAGI. V lost 5 bases, J lost 4 bases, and 10 bases lay in between.

The V and J genes are TRBV10-3 and TRBJ2-3; TRBD2 aligns across 9 bases. This CDR3 has 14 residues. The trim removed 7 bases at V and 0 bases at J, leaving 2 bases unmatched. The germline gives CDR1 ENHRY, CDR2 SYGVKD. CDR3 nucleotide sequence: TGTGCCATCACTAGCGGGGTTAGCACAGATACGCAGTATTTT. Translating gives CAITSGVSTDTQYF.

This clone is medium-sized. The V and J genes are TRBV19 and TRBJ2-6; D not certain. V shed 9 bases and J shed 1 base, with 13 bases lying between them. The germline V gene encodes CDR1 LNHDA and CDR2 SQIVND (reference sequence). This CDR3 comprises 15 residues. This chain's CDR3 is CASFGPTSGANVLTF. DNA for the CDR3: TGTGCCAGCTTTGGACCGACATCTGGGGCCAACGTCCTGACTTTC.